A selection of T cell receptor beta chains follows, all from one sample in a study of regulatory T cells in long-lasting Graves disease. MiXCR, applied by TCRdb to the multiplex PCR reads, yields one record per CDR3 protein. Of 530,000 or so distinct CDR3 sequences listed, approximately 13% are singletons. The same data also went into a second study, on T cells in Graves' hyperthyroidism and ophthalmopathy.

Sequenced here: peripheral blood mononuclear cells (PBMCs), sampled at new diagnosis, from a patient treated with antithyroid drugs. These receptors were taken from a man aged 30-40 years with Graves disease. Each CDR3 is given with its conserved first and last residue. A D gene is named only where the DNA matches it firmly. Not every row has a clone size; where given, it reads once, few, many or a size class.

length	D	size	V	J	CDR3	DNA
16	TRBD1	many	TRBV20-1	TRBJ2-3	CSAGRVLGQHTDTQYF	TGCAGTGCTGGAAGAGTGCTGGGACAGCACACAGATACGCAGTATTTT
13	NA	many	TRBV29-1	TRBJ2-1	CSVNRVLRGEQFF	TGCAGCGTAAACAGGGTTCTGAGAGGGGAGCAGTTCTTC
15	TRBD2	many	TRBV5-1	TRBJ2-7	CASSLGLAGLGEQYF	TGCGCCAGCAGCTTGGGTCTAGCGGGACTAGGCGAGCAGTACTTC
16	NA	few	TRBV18	TRBJ2-7	CASSPPRTVFSYEQYF	TGTGCCAGCTCACCACCCCGGACGGTTTTCTCCTACGAGCAGTACTTC
16	NA	few	TRBV18	TRBJ1-5	CASSPPGGGNNQPQHF	TGTGCCAGCTCACCCCCTGGGGGGGGAAACAATCAGCCCCAGCATTTT
14	TRBD2	NA	TRBV6-1	TRBJ2-3	CASSHSGKADTQYF	TGTGCCAGCAGCCATAGCGGGAAGGCAGATACGCAGTATTTT
18	TRBD2	few	TRBV20-1	TRBJ2-5	CSATRLSGRAGGAKTQYF	TGCAGTGCAACTCGACTTAGCGGGAGGGCCGGGGGGGCCAAGACCCAGTACTTC
20	TRBD2	NA	TRBV19	TRBJ2-1	CASSTHPGLAGGRSYNEQFF	TGTGCCAGTAGTACTCACCCGGGACTAGCGGGAGGACGATCCTACAATGAGCAGTTCTTC
13	NA	NA	TRBV4-2	TRBJ2-1	CASSQAGGFEQFF	TGTGCCAGCAGCCAAGCCGGGGGTTTTGAGCAGTTCTTC
13	NA	NA	TRBV12-3/TRBV12-4	TRBJ2-2	CASRDFGTGELFF	TGTGCCAGCAGGGATTTCGGGACCGGGGAGCTGTTTTTT
16	NA	many	TRBV28	TRBJ2-1	CASSRWDSSSYNEQFF	TGTGCCAGCAGCCGCTGGGACTCAAGCTCCTACAATGAGCAGTTCTTC
18	TRBD2	NA	TRBV7-9	TRBJ2-3	CASSFSYRRLAESHTQYF	TGTGCCAGCAGCTTTAGTTATCGTCGACTAGCGGAAAGCCATACGCAGTATTTT
15	NA	NA	TRBV5-1	TRBJ2-2	CASSTTGEVTGELFF	TGCGCCAGCAGCACTACAGGGGAGGTCACCGGGGAGCTGTTTTTT
16	NA	many	TRBV24-1	TRBJ2-2	CATSDLGQEATGELFF	TGTGCCACCAGTGATTTGGGGCAGGAGGCCACCGGGGAGCTGTTTTTT
14	TRBD1	many	TRBV28	TRBJ2-1	CASSSTTGPGEQFF	TGTGCCAGCAGTTCGACGACAGGGCCGGGGGAGCAGTTCTTC
14	TRBD2	NA	TRBV30	TRBJ2-1	CFGLAGNSYNEQFF	TGTTTCGGACTAGCGGGCAACTCCTACAATGAGCAGTTCTTC
13	TRBD1	many	TRBV12-3/TRBV12-4	TRBJ2-7	CASSWTGVDEQYF	TGTGCCAGCAGTTGGACAGGGGTGGACGAGCAGTACTTC
13	NA	NA	TRBV19	TRBJ1-1	CASSGTSYAEAFF	TGTGCCAGCAGCGGGACTTCTTACGCTGAAGCTTTCTTT
15	NA	many	TRBV9	TRBJ1-2	CASSVGTVPVYGYTF	TGTGCCAGCAGCGTAGGAACAGTACCTGTCTATGGCTACACCTTC
13	NA	many	TRBV10-3	TRBJ2-7	CAIGATEYSEQYF	TGTGCCATCGGCGCGACAGAGTACTCCGAGCAGTACTTC
13	NA	many	TRBV25-1	TRBJ2-7	CASSEFAGYEQYF	TGTGCCAGCAGTGAATTCGCAGGCTACGAGCAGTACTTC
15	TRBD1	many	TRBV29-1	TRBJ2-2	CSVVPGQANTGELFF	TGCAGCGTTGTCCCGGGACAGGCAAACACCGGGGAGCTGTTTTTT
13	NA	many	TRBV20-1	TRBJ2-3	CSASTGRTDTQYF	TGCAGTGCTAGTACCGGGCGCACAGATACGCAGTATTTT
14	NA	many	TRBV12-3/TRBV12-4	TRBJ1-4	CASSGSGLGEKLFF	TGTGCCAGCAGCGGTTCGGGACTAGGTGAAAAACTGTTTTTT
14	NA	many	TRBV29-1	TRBJ1-2	CSVEALPDPYGYTF	TGCAGCGTTGAAGCCCTGCCCGACCCTTATGGCTACACCTTC
15	NA	few	TRBV14	TRBJ2-7	CASSQDSVRGDEQYF	TGTGCCAGCAGCCAAGATTCTGTCAGGGGGGACGAGCAGTACTTC
14	NA	many	TRBV18	TRBJ2-3	CASSPDSPPDTQYF	TGTGCCAGCTCCCCGGACTCTCCCCCAGATACGCAGTATTTT
14	NA	NA	TRBV19	TRBJ2-3	CASSLGPRTDTQYF	TGTGCCAGTAGTCTGGGACCTCGCACAGATACGCAGTATTTT
14	NA	many	TRBV24-1	TRBJ2-3	CATIGPREADTQYF	TGTGCCACCATCGGCCCACGTGAGGCAGATACGCAGTATTTT
15	TRBD1	many	TRBV27	TRBJ2-1	CASSRDRGMNNEQFF	TGTGCCAGCAGCCGGGACAGGGGGATGAACAATGAGCAGTTCTTC
11	NA	many	TRBV29-1	TRBJ2-1	CSVGGGTQQFF	TGCAGCGTTGGTGGGGGGACCCAGCAGTTCTTC
13	NA	few	TRBV20-1	TRBJ1-2	CSAYLGENYGYTF	TGCAGTGCCTACCTGGGGGAGAACTATGGCTACACCTTC
16	TRBD2	few	TRBV3-1	TRBJ2-3	CASSQEAGGATDTQYF	TGTGCCAGCAGCCAAGAAGCGGGAGGGGCCACAGATACGCAGTATTTT
16	TRBD1	many	TRBV7-8	TRBJ1-1	CASSSRTGRPETEAFF	TGTGCCAGCAGCAGCCGGACAGGGCGCCCAGAAACTGAAGCTTTCTTT
11	NA	many	TRBV28	TRBJ2-7	CASSFVHEQYF	TGTGCCAGCAGTTTTGTGCACGAGCAGTACTTC
14	NA	NA	TRBV6-4	TRBJ2-1	CASSEQGRGGEQLF	TGTGCCAGCAGTGAACAGGGACGCGGGGGTGAGCAGCTCTTC
17	NA	NA	TRBV11-2	TRBJ2-7	CANSLAWGKGPFYEQYF	TGTGCCAACAGCTTAGCTTGGGGGAAAGGACCTTTCTACGAGCAGTACTTC
16	TRBD2	many	TRBV5-1	TRBJ2-7	CASSPGRKREEHEQYF	TGCGCCAGCAGCCCGGGTAGGAAGCGGGAGGAACACGAGCAGTACTTC
16	NA	many	TRBV29-1	TRBJ1-5	CSVVLLGGSSGQPQHF	TGCAGCGTTGTGCTTTTAGGGGGTAGCTCGGGTCAGCCCCAGCATTTT
14	NA	few	TRBV6-2/TRBV6-3	TRBJ2-1	CATLSDHSYNEQFF	TGTGCCACCCTTAGCGATCACTCCTACAATGAGCAGTTCTTC
13	NA	few	TRBV19	TRBJ1-1	CASSIRREGQAFF	TGTGCCAGTAGTATAAGGAGGGAAGGGCAAGCTTTCTTT
14	NA	many	TRBV28	TRBJ2-5	CASSLAIRRETQYF	TGTGCCAGCAGTTTGGCCATCAGGAGGGAGACCCAGTACTTC